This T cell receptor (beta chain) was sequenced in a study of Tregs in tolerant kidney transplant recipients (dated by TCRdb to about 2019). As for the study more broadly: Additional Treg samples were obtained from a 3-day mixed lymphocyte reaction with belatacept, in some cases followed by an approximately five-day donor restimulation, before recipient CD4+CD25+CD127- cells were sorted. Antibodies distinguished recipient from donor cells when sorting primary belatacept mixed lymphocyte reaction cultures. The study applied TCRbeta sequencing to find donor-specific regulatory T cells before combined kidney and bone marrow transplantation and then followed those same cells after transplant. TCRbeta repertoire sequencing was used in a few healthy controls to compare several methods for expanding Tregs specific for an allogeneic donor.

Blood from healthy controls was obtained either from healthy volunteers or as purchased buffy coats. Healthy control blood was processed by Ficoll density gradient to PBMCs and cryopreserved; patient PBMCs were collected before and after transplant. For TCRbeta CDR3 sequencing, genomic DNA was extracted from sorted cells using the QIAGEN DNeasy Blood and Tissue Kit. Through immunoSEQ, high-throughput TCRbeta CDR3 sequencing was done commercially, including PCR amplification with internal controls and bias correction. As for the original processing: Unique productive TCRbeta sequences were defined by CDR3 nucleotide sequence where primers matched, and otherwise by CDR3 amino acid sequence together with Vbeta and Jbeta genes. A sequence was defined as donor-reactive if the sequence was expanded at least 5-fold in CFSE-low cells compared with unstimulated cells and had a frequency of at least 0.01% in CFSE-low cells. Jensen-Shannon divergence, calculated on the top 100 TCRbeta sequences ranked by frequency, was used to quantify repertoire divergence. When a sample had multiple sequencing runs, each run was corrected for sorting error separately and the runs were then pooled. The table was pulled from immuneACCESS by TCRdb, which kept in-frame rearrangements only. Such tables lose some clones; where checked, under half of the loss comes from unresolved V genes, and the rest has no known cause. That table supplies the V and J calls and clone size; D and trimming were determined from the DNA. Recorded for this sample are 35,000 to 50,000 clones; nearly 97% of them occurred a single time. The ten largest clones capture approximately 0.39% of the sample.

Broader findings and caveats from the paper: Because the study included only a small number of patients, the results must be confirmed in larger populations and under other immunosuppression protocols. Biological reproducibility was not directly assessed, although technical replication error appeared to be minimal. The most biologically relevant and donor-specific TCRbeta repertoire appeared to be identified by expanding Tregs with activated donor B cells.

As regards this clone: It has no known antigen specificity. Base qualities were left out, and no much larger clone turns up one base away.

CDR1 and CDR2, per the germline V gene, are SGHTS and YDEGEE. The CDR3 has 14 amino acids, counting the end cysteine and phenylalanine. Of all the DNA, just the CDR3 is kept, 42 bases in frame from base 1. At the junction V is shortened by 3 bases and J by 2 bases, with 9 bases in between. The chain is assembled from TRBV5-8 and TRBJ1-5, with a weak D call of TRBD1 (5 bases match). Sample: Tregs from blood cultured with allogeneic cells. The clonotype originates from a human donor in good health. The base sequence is TGTGCCAGCAGCTCCAGGGTTCGCAATCAGCCCCAGCATTTT. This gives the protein CASSSRVRNQPQHF.